Here is one T cell receptor (beta chain) with its context. Its antigen is as yet unknown. The germline V gene has CDR1 MGHRA and CDR2 YSYEKL. The V end was cut by 3 bases, the J end by 6 bases, with 8 bases between. The CDR3 has 13 residues. This sample is part of a study of early T cells in non-severe SARS-CoV-2 infection. As for the study in general: The input, bulk RNA from unsorted whole blood, was sequenced, and chains were unpaired. Study-wide results and caveats: VDJdb matching, biased toward anti-spike CD8 responses, missed private and CD4 specificities.

As part of library construction, unique molecular identifiers were attached to individual cDNA molecules. TCRdb redid the calling of the 5' RACE reads with MiXCR, one entry per CDR3 protein. The data contain about 27,000 distinct CDR3 sequences, around 3.9% of them seen just once; the ten biggest clones take up approximately 4.7%. The specimen sequenced was whole blood. This TCR was recovered from an adult who was a healthcare worker with PCR-confirmed SARS-CoV-2 infection or an uninfected control (not recorded which). The V call is TRBV4-1, the J call TRBJ2-2; maybe TRBD2 (6 bases). The CDR3 region is CASSHWDSGELFF. The DNA for the CDR3 is TGCGCCAGCAGCCATTGGGACTCCGGGGAGCTGTTTTTT.